The next 9 T cell receptor beta chains were all read from a single sample in a study of blood T cells in healthy people across ages. A second 7 to 11 cycle PCR used barcoded and J-beta primers. One entry per CDR3 protein results from TCRdb running MiXCR on the 5' RACE reads. The sample includes roughly 500,000 distinct CDR3 sequences, around 24% seen only once; the top ten take around 10%. This same sample was also taken into another study, of T cells of mothers and their children.

The sequencing sample was made of blood. The receptors originated from a boy aged 5-17 years in good health.

The chain has TRBV12-3 or TRBV12-4 and TRBJ1-1; D remains unclear. The CDR3 loop spans 12 amino acids. The ends were cut back, 2 bases at V and 11 bases at J, with 12 bases in the middle. The CDR3 DNA sequence: TGTGCCAGCAGTTTAAGGCCATCAGCGGCTTTCTTT. This encodes CASSLRPSAAFF.

This clonotype was observed once. The chain recombines TRBV7-3 with TRBJ2-2; tentatively, D is TRBD2 (5 bases). Germline-derived CDR1 and CDR2 are SGHTA and FQGTGA. This CDR3 spans 15 amino acids. Trimming took off 5 bases at V and 4 bases at J, with 14 bases between the two ends. The CDR3 DNA reads TGTGCCAGCAGCCCCGGTCTAGCTGCCACCGGGGAGCTGTTTTTT. This gives the protein CASSPGLAATGELFF.

There are a few counts of this clonotype. This chain links TRBV20-1 with TRBJ2-1; 11 nucleotides line up with TRBD2. Germline V gene data show CDR1 as DFQATT and CDR2 as SNEGSKA (reference sequence). Unmatched junction bases numbered 7, after V lost 2 bases and J lost 4 bases. The CDR3 contains 16 residues. The CDR3 sequence: CSARQAASGRYNEQFF. CDR3 bases: TGCAGTGCTAGACAGGCGGCTAGCGGGAGGTACAATGAGCAGTTCTTC.

This clonotype was observed at least ten times. The gene calls are TRBV4-3 and TRBJ1-6, with TRBD1 matching 7 bases. V shed 0 bases, J shed 0 bases, and the junction held 11 bases outside the gene matches. This CDR3 region has 20 residues. Per the germline V gene, CDR1 is LGHNA and CDR2 is YSLEER. CDR3 sequence reads: CASSQDLVPGGSSYNSPLHF. The DNA for the CDR3 is TGCGCCAGCAGCCAAGATTTGGTGCCAGGGGGTAGCTCCTATAATTCACCCCTCCACTTT.

This clonotype has a handful of counts. The chain has TRBV6-2 or TRBV6-3 and TRBJ1-1; D gene ambiguous. The CDR3 is 11 residues long. Trimming stripped 5 bases from V and 6 bases from J, with 7 bases between. Germline assignment: CDR1 MNHEY and CDR2 SVGEGT. CDR3 in amino acids: CASSAWAEAFF. CDR3 coding DNA: TGTGCCAGCAGTGCCTGGGCTGAAGCTTTCTTT.

This clonotype has just a few counts. The chain has TRBV5-4 and TRBJ1-2; 7 bases align to TRBD1. V gave up 4 bases and J gave up 5 bases; unmatched junction bases: 8. Looked up from germline, CDR1 is SGHNT and CDR2 is YYREEE (reference sequence). This CDR3 contains 14 residues. The CDR3 loop is CASSPGGQDYGYTF. Written as DNA, the CDR3 is TGTGCCAGCAGCCCGGGTGGACAGGATTATGGCTACACCTTC. Filled out from reference TRBV5-4 and TRBJ1-2, the complete variable domain reads ETGVTQSPTHLIKTRGQQVTLRCSSQSGHNTVSWYQQALGQGPQFIFQYYREEENGRGNFPPRFSGLQFPNYSSELNVNALELDDSALYLCASSPGGQDYGYTFGSGTRLTVV.

The rearrangement links TRBV20-1 to TRBJ1-2, with D possibly TRBD1 on 6 matching bases. CDR3 length: 14 amino acids. Germline V CDR1 and CDR2: DFQATT, SNEGSKA (reference sequence). V was shortened by 6 bases and J by 2 bases, with 16 bases between the two germline ends. In DNA, the CDR3 is TGCAGTGCACCTGACAGGTTCCCGAACTATGGCTACACCTTC. Translating gives CSAPDRFPNYGYTF.

J is TRBJ2-1 and V is TRBV7-8, with D possibly matching TRBD1 (5 bases). The length of the CDR3 is 14 residues. Germline CDR1 and CDR2: SGHVS and FQNEAQ. The V gene lost 0 bases and the J gene lost 6 bases, with 9 bases spanning the gap. This CDR3 is CASSLASGINEQFF. The CDR3 DNA sequence: TGTGCCAGCAGCTTAGCGTCAGGGATCAATGAGCAGTTCTTC.

The CDR3 DNA reads as TGCGCCAGCAGCACGGGACAGGGCCGGATGATTATGAACACTGAAGCTTTCTTT. This encodes CASSTGQGRMIMNTEAFF. This sequence joins TRBV5-1 and TRBJ1-1; 9 positions agree with TRBD1. CDR1 is SGHRS and CDR2 is YFSETQ in the germline V gene. The junction had 13 bases not matched to a gene; V was cut back by 4 bases and J by 0 bases. This CDR3 spans 18 amino acids.